These 27 T cell receptor beta chains were sequenced from one sample in a study of blood T cells in healthy people across ages. A second about 7 to 12 cycle PCR used barcoded and J-beta primers. From the 5' RACE reads, TCRdb called clonotypes with MiXCR, one entry per CDR3 protein. Of about 1,800,000 distinct CDR3 sequences in the sample, under 30% were seen once. Sequenced input: blood. Source of these receptors: a woman in her 30s in good health.

The chain employs TRBV6-1 and TRBJ2-5; D unresolved. Near its end, the DNA agrees better with TRBJ2-7, so the J call may be wrong. This CDR3 has 14 residues. Germline V gene lookup returns CDR1 MNHNS and CDR2 SASEGT. CDR3 sequence: CASLPGSARNEQYF. For the CDR3, the DNA is TGTGCCAGCCTCCCCGGTTCCGCGAGGAACGAGCAGTACTTC.

For this clonotype: One end of the junction does not line up with germline, which may come from a read error. The rearrangement uses TRBV7-9 and TRBJ1-5; no reliable D call. This CDR3 spans 16 amino acids. CDR1 and CDR2 from the germline V gene are SEHNR and FQNEAQ (reference sequence). The chain's CDR3 is CACSSGWSGTNQPQHF. CDR3 nucleotide sequence: TGTGCCTGCAGCTCGGGGTGGAGCGGAACTAATCAGCCCCAGCATTTT.

The chain uses TRBV28 and TRBJ2-1; possible D gene TRBD1, 5 bases. CDR1 and CDR2 from the germline V gene are MDHEN and SYDVKM. The CDR3 loop spans 13 amino acids. The germline V and J ends were trimmed by 5 bases and 8 bases, with 13 bases remaining between them. CDR3 amino acids: CASSGLAGYEQFF. CDR3 coding DNA: TGTGCCAGCAGTGGATTAGCAGGGTATGAGCAGTTCTTC.

This clonotype was observed a few times. V usage is TRBV4-1 and J usage is TRBJ2-1, with TRBD2 matching over 11 bases. The CDR3 is made up of 15 amino acids. CDR1 MGHRA and CDR2 YSYEKL come from the germline V gene. Germline trimming cut 3 bases from V and 9 bases from J; bases unmatched to any gene: 7. The chain's CDR3 is CASSHSTSGTAEQFF. In nucleotides, the CDR3 is TGCGCCAGCAGCCATTCGACTAGCGGGACCGCTGAGCAGTTCTTC.

This clonotype has at least ten counts. The chain couples TRBV4-1 to TRBJ2-3; weak D call: TRBD2 (6 bases). V lost 1 base, J lost 4 bases, and 9 bases lay in between. CDR3 length: 14 amino acids. The germline V gene encodes CDR1 MGHRA and CDR2 YSYEKL. The CDR3 protein is CASSQVGGSDTQYF. DNA for the CDR3: TGCGCCAGCAGCCAAGTGGGAGGTTCAGATACGCAGTATTTT.

In its sample, this clonotype was seen a few times. The chain carries TRBV18 and TRBJ1-2, with 11 bases aligning to TRBD1. Trimming cost V 6 bases and J 3 bases; bases outside gene matches: 3. The germline gives CDR1 KGHSH, CDR2 LQKENI. The length of the CDR3 is 14 residues. CDR3 loop: CASSQGQGDYGYTF. In DNA form, the CDR3 reads TGTGCCAGCTCCCAGGGACAGGGGGACTATGGCTACACCTTC.

A few counts support this clonotype. The chain joins TRBV15 to TRBJ2-5, with 8 bases fitting TRBD2. This CDR3 comprises 17 residues. The germline CDR1 and CDR2 sequences are LNHNV and YYDKDF (reference sequence). V shed 1 base, J shed 2 bases, and the junction held 9 bases outside the gene matches. The CDR3 coding sequence is TGTGCCACCAGCAGAGTTTTAACTAGCGGAGGTCAAGAGACCCAGTACTTC. This codes for CATSRVLTSGGQETQYF.

CDR3 bases: TGTGCCAGCAGTTCGGCCCTAAATAGCAATGAGCAGTTCTTC. Translating it yields CASSSALNSNEQFF. V usage is TRBV27 and J usage is TRBJ2-1; no reliable D call. The CDR3 is 14 amino acids. Germline assignment: CDR1 MNHEY and CDR2 SMNVEV (reference sequence). V dropped 4 bases and J dropped 6 bases, with 13 bases sitting between them.

The chain joins TRBV1 to TRBJ1-2. TRBV1 corresponds to a pseudogene. The CDR3 spans 11 residues. The CDR3 protein is CTSSLLSGYTF. Here the CDR3 DNA reads TGCACCAGCAGCCTCCTAAGCGGCTACACCTTC.

Notes on this clonotype: The junction departs from the called germline gene at one end, perhaps through a read error. The chain links TRBV6-5 to TRBJ1-5, with D possibly TRBD1 on 6 matching bases. The CDR3 runs 15 residues. CDR1 and CDR2 (germline): MNHEY, SVGAGI. The CDR3 loop reads CASSYSTGSNHPQHF. The CDR3 bases are TGTGCCAGCAGTTACTCAACAGGGAGCAATCACCCCCAGCATTTT.

This clonotype was recorded a few times. The CDR3 DNA is TGCGCCAGCAGCTTGGGGACTAGCGGGATGTACGAGCAGTACTTC. Its protein is CASSLGTSGMYEQYF. The rearrangement links TRBV5-1 to TRBJ2-7, with 12 bases matching TRBD2. With V trimmed by 0 bases and J by 4 bases, 2 bases remained unmatched. Germline V gene sequence: CDR1 SGHRS, CDR2 YFSETQ. This CDR3 region has 15 residues.

The gene calls are TRBV24-1 and TRBJ2-1, with 9 bases fitting TRBD2. J gave up 4 bases and V 1 base, and 7 bases lay outside the gene matches. CDR1 is KGHDR, CDR2 SFDVKD, per germline. This CDR3 is 17 amino acids long. The CDR3 bases are TGTGCCACCAGTGATTTTGATCCTAGCGGGGTATACAATGAGCAGTTCTTC. Translation gives CATSDFDPSGVYNEQFF.

The CDR3 nucleotides read TGTGCCAGCACTGCCCGGACGGGGAACTATGGCTACACCTTC. Encoded protein: CASTARTGNYGYTF. V gene TRBV7-6 combines with J gene TRBJ1-2; D unclear. Per the germline V gene, CDR1 is SGHVS and CDR2 is FNYEAQ. The CDR3 length is 14 residues. The V end lost 7 bases, the J end lost 2 bases, and 14 bases lay between the germline ends.

This clonotype is a singleton in its sample. The chain carries TRBV20-1 and TRBJ1-1, with D unresolved. Per the germline V gene, CDR1 is DFQATT and CDR2 is SNEGSKA (reference sequence). This CDR3 has 13 amino acids. Trimming took 6 bases from V and 1 from J, leaving 12 bases between them. The CDR3 DNA sequence: TGCAGTGCATACGGAAACTCGAACACTGAAGCTTTCTTT. It specifies CSAYGNSNTEAFF.

J is TRBJ2-1 and V is TRBV3-1; TRBD2 aligns across 11 bases. The CDR3 has 17 residues. CDR1 LGHDT and CDR2 YNNKEL come from the germline V gene (reference sequence). The trim removed 3 bases at V and 6 bases at J, leaving 10 bases unmatched. CDR3 in amino acids: CASSHEKLAGVANEQFF. The CDR3 bases are TGTGCCAGCAGCCACGAAAAACTAGCGGGGGTGGCCAATGAGCAGTTCTTC.

This chain uses TRBV7-2 with TRBJ2-3, with 7 bases matching TRBD2. The V segment lost 3 bases and the J segment 4 bases; nucleotides outside the gene matches: 7. Germline values: CDR1 SGHTA, CDR2 FQGNSA. This CDR3 spans 15 amino acids. The CDR3 bases are TGTGCCAGCAGCTTTCGTGCTAGCGGAGCAGATACGCAGTATTTT. Translating it yields CASSFRASGADTQYF.

Comment on this clonotype: An end of the junction differs from the germline gene, which may be a read error. The chain is built from TRBV10-3 and TRBJ2-1; D perhaps matches TRBD2 (6 bases). The CDR3 spans 12 residues. Germline loops: CDR1 ENHRY, CDR2 SYGVKD. The chain's CDR3 is CASSESGETQFF. The CDR3 DNA reads as TGTGCCAGCAGTGAGTCGGGGGAGACCCAGTTCTTC.

This clonotype was seen a few times. The rearrangement links TRBV7-2 to TRBJ2-7, with D perhaps TRBD1 (5 bases). Matching the DNA end better, TRBJ2-5 makes the J call doubtful. This CDR3 spans 14 amino acids. Germline lookup yields CDR1 SGHTA and CDR2 FQGNSA. This CDR3 is CASSGRGPRETQYF. The CDR3 DNA sequence: TGTGCCAGCAGCGGTAGGGGCCCGAGAGAGACCCAGTACTTC.

This clonotype was seen repeatedly, ten times or more. CDR3 protein: CSVEAQGDYEQYF. The DNA of the CDR3 is TGCAGCGTTGAAGCCCAAGGAGATTACGAGCAGTACTTC. The chain joins TRBV29-1 to TRBJ2-7; D remains ambiguous. CDR3 length: 13 residues. The ends were cut back, 1 base at V and 4 bases at J, with 11 bases in the middle. Germline CDR1 and CDR2: SQVTM and ANQGSEA.

The chain carries TRBV4-1 and TRBJ2-7; perhaps D is TRBD1 or TRBD2 (5 bases each). The closer fit of TRBJ2-5 to the DNA end suggests the J call may be wrong. From germline, CDR1 is MGHRA and CDR2 YSYEKL. The CDR3 totals 18 residues. The CDR3 nucleotides are TGCGCCAGCAGCCAAGGGATCTACCGTGGGACCGGCAGTGGGACCCAGTACTTC. It yields the protein CASSQGIYRGTGSGTQYF.

This clonotype was picked up a small number of times. V and J are TRBV7-7 and TRBJ1-4, with a tentative D call TRBD1 (6 bases). V was trimmed by 3 bases and J by 0 bases, leaving 14 bases between them. There are 17 residues in the CDR3. Germline CDR1 SSHAT, CDR2 FNYEAQ (reference sequence). This CDR3 reads CASSFYRVISTNEKLFF. Here the CDR3 DNA reads TGTGCCAGCAGCTTTTACAGGGTTATCTCAACTAATGAAAAACTGTTTTTT.

The table lists this clonotype with many counts. V usage is TRBV9 and J usage is TRBJ2-1, with D tentatively TRBD2 (6 bases). Looked up from germline, CDR1 is SGDLS and CDR2 is YYNGEE. The CDR3 extends over 15 amino acids. V shed 3 bases and J shed 10 bases, with 20 bases lying between them. The CDR3 DNA follows: TGTGCCAGCAGCGCGAAGTTCGGGTCAAGCGGGGAGCAGTTCTTC. Translating gives CASSAKFGSSGEQFF.

V and J are TRBV15 and TRBJ2-5, with D tentatively TRBD2 (5 bases). Germline V CDR1 and CDR2: LNHNV, YYDKDF (reference sequence). CDR3 size: 15 residues. V was clipped by 9 bases and J by 2 bases, with 19 bases between them. CDR3 loop: CATKNDGRGQETQYF. As DNA, the CDR3 is TGTGCCACTAAGAACGATGGTCGGGGACAAGAGACCCAGTACTTC.

Note on this clonotype: Being one base from a much bigger clone, this may be a read error. The chain combines TRBV5-1 with TRBJ2-1; 12 bases agree with TRBD2. Germline lookup yields CDR1 SGHRS and CDR2 YFSETQ. The CDR3 totals 19 residues. Trimming cost V 0 bases and J 2 bases; bases outside gene matches: 9. In DNA form, the CDR3 reads TGCGCCAGCAGCTTGGGGAGACTAGCGGGAGAGTACCCCTACAATGAGCAGTTCTTC. The encoded protein is CASSLGRLAGEYPYNEQFF.

This rearrangement joins TRBV7-9 to TRBJ2-1; a weak D match, TRBD1 (6 bases). The CDR3 has 13 residues. Trimming took off 4 bases at V and 12 bases at J, with 16 bases between the two ends. CDR1 SEHNR and CDR2 FQNEAQ come from the germline V gene (reference sequence). The CDR3 protein is CASSSQQGYWQFF. The CDR3 bases are TGTGCCAGCAGCTCGCAACAGGGATATTGGCAGTTCTTC.

This clonotype was seen more than once but under ten times. The chain employs TRBV7-2 and TRBJ2-7; tentative D call: TRBD1 (6 bases). With 4 bases removed from V and 7 bases from J, the gap between germline ends came to 23 bases. The CDR3 extends over 16 amino acids. Germline V gives CDR1 SGHTA, CDR2 FQGNSA. The CDR3 DNA reads as TGTGCCAGCAGCTCCCCAGGGGTCATCCTTAGGGGGGAGCAGTACTTC. This sequence encodes CASSSPGVILRGEQYF.

This clonotype was counted a few times. This chain connects TRBV7-2 to TRBJ2-5; 11 bases match TRBD2. Germline V lookup: CDR1 SGHTA, CDR2 FQGNSA. CDR3 length equals 16 residues. V was clipped by 5 bases and J by 5 bases; unmatched bases: 10. The CDR3 DNA reads as TGTGCCAGCAGCCCGTCACGACTAGCGGGGATGGAGACCCAGTACTTC. Protein sequence: CASSPSRLAGMETQYF.